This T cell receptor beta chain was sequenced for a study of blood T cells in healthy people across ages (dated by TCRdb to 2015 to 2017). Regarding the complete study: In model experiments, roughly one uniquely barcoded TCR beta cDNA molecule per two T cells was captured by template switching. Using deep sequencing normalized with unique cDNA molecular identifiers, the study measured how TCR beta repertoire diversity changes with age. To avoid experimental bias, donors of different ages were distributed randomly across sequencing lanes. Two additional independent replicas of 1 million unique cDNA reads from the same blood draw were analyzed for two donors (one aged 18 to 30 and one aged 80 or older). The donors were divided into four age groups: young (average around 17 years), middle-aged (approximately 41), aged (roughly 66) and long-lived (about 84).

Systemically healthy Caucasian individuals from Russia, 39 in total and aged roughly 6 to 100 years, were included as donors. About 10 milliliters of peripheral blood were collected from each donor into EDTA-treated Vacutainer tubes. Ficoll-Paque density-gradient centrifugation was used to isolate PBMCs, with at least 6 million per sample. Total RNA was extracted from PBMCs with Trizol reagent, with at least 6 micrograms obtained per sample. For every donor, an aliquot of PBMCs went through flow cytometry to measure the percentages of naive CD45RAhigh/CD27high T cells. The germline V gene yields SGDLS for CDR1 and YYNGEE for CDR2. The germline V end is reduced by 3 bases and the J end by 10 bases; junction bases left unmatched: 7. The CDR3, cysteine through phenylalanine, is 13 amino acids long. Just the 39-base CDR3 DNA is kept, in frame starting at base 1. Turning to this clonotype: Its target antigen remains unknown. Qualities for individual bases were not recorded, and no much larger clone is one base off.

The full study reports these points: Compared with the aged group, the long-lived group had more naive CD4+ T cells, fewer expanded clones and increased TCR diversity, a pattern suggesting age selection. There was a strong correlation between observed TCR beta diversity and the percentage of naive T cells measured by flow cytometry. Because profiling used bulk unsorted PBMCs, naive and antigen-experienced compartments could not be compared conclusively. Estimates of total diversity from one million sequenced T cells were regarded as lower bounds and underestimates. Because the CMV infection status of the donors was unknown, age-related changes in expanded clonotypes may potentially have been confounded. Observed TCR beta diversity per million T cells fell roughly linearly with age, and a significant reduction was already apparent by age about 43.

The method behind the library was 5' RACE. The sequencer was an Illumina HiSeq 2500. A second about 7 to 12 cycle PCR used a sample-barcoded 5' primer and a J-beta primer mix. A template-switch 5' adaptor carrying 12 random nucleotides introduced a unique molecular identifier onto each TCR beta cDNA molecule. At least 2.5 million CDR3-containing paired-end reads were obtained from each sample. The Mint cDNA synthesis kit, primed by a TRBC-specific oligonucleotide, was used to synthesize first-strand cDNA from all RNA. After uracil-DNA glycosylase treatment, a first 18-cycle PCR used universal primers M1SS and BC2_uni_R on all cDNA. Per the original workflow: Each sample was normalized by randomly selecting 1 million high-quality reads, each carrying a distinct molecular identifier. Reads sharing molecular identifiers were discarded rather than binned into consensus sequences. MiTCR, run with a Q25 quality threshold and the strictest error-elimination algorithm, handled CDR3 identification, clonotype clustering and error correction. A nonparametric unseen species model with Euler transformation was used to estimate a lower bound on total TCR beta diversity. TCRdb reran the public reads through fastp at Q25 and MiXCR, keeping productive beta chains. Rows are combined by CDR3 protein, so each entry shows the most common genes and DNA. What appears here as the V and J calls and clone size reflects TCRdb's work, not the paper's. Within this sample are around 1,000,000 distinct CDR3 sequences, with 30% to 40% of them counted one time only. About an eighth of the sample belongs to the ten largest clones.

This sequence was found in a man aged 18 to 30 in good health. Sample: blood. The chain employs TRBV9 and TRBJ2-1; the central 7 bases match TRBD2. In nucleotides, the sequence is TGTGCCAGCAGCGGCCGCTTGCGGGGGGAGCAGTTCTTC. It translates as CASSGRLRGEQFF.